This T cell receptor (beta chain) was recorded in a study of blood T cell repertoires in COVID-19. Under the authors' procedure: Amplified reference gene primers provided the basis for estimating nucleated cell counts. Assay used: immunoSEQ multiplex PCR; TCRdb lists only in-frame clones, some missing. Clone size and the V and J calls come from that table; the DNA yielded D and trimming. This table holds over 140,000 clones, around 81% found once. The sequencing input was peripheral blood. The sequence derives from a woman aged 60 to 75 with acute or convalescent COVID-19.

CDR3 amino acids: CASSENSQGPQHF. CDR3 DNA: TGCGCCAGCAGTGAGAACAGCCAGGGGCCCCAGCATTTT. The chain joins TRBV10-1 to TRBJ1-5; a weak D match, TRBD1 (5 bases). The CDR3 is 13 amino acids. The ends were cut back, 2 bases at V and 9 bases at J, with 11 bases in the middle. Germline V gene lookup returns CDR1 WNHNN and CDR2 SYGVQD (reference sequence).